The 29 T cell receptor beta chains listed next were all sequenced from one sample in a study of cytomegalovirus exposure and HLA in healthy donors. Sequencing was performed with immunoSEQ multiplex PCR; in TCRdb, only in-frame clones are kept and a portion is missing. Of a few hundred thousand clones listed, roughly 90% were seen once; the top ten hold roughly 0.8%. The sample consisted of PBMCs. The receptor set was obtained from a woman aged 18-30 years in good health and CMV-seronegative.

The chain couples TRBV6-5 to TRBJ1-2; D gene ambiguous. Germline loops: CDR1 MNHEY, CDR2 SVGAGI. This CDR3 region has 14 residues. The V gene lost 0 bases and the J gene lost 8 bases, with 13 bases spanning the gap. The CDR3 region has the DNA TGTGCCAGCAGTTACTCGTATAGGATGAGGGGCTACACCTTC. Protein sequence: CASSYSYRMRGYTF.

The gene calls are TRBV30 and TRBJ1-1; the D gene is possibly TRBD1 (5 bases). The CDR3 extends over 13 amino acids. From germline, CDR1 is GTSNPN and CDR2 SVGIG (reference sequence). With 1 base removed from V and 4 bases from J, the gap between germline ends came to 10 bases. CDR3 in DNA: TGTGCCTGGAGTGAGCAGGGATCCACTGAAGCTTTCTTT. Its protein product is CAWSEQGSTEAFF.

This chain links TRBV6-6 with TRBJ2-7; possibly TRBD2 for D (6 bases). Trimming shortened V by 8 bases and J by 3 bases, and 17 bases separated the two germline ends. This CDR3 spans 14 amino acids. Germline CDR1 reads MNHNY; CDR2 reads SVGAGI (reference sequence). This CDR3 reads CASRPTGAGYEQYF. CDR3 coding DNA: TGTGCCAGCCGCCCGACGGGAGCTGGCTACGAGCAGTACTTC.

The chain links TRBV5-1 to TRBJ1-1; 9 nucleotides match TRBD1. V lost 6 bases and J lost 1; bases outside the gene matches: 1. Germline V gene data show CDR1 as SGHRS and CDR2 as YFSETQ. The CDR3 covers 13 residues. The CDR3 is CASKGQGNTEAFF. The CDR3, as DNA: TGCGCCAGCAAGGGACAGGGGAACACTGAAGCTTTCTTT.

V and J are TRBV10-3 and TRBJ2-7; weak D call: TRBD2 (5 bases). Germline values: CDR1 ENHRY, CDR2 SYGVKD. V lost 7 bases and J lost 4, with 8 bases in between. CDR3 length: 11 residues. CDR3 coding DNA: TGTGCCATCAAGGGAGCGTACGAGCAGTACTTC. It encodes CAIKGAYEQYF.

For the CDR3, the DNA is TGTGCCAGCAGCTTACAAGGACAGGGAACCTACAATGAGCAGTTCTTC. This codes for CASSLQGQGTYNEQFF. The rearrangement joins TRBV7-6 to TRBJ2-1; 8 bases are a match to TRBD1. CDR1 and CDR2 (germline): SGHVS, FNYEAQ. The CDR3 loop spans 16 amino acids. V lost 2 bases to trimming and J lost 2 bases; unmatched junction nucleotides: 5.

This clone was seen a few times. This rearrangement joins TRBV4-1 to TRBJ2-7; 7 bases agree with TRBD1. The CDR3 extends over 15 amino acids. Germline V gives CDR1 MGHRA, CDR2 YSYEKL. Germline trimming cut 0 bases from V and 6 bases from J; bases unmatched to any gene: 8. CDR3 in DNA: TGCGCCAGCAGCCAAGAAGGGACAGTCCCCCCCGAGCAGTACTTC. Amino acids: CASSQEGTVPPEQYF.

The chain links TRBV2 to TRBJ2-7, with a possible D match to TRBD2 (5 bases). The germline V gene encodes CDR1 SNHLY and CDR2 FYNNEI. This CDR3 is built from 13 residues. Trimming took 6 bases from V and 3 from J, leaving 12 bases between them. CDR3 sequence (DNA): TGTGCCAGCAGCGGGGTGGGGAACTACGAGCAGTACTTC. This translates into CASSGVGNYEQYF. Variable domain in full (rest from reference TRBV2 and TRBJ2-7): EPEVTQTPSHQVTQMGQEVILRCVPISNHLYFYWYRQILGQKVEFLVSFYNNEISEKSEIFDDQFSVERPDGSNFTLKIRSTKLEDSAMYFCASSGVGNYEQYFGPGTRLTVT.

This clone was recorded once. The rearrangement links TRBV5-6 to TRBJ2-3, with 9 bases fitting TRBD2. Germline V gene sequence: CDR1 SGHDT, CDR2 YYEEEE. This CDR3 spans 14 amino acids. V was pared by 5 bases and J by 2 bases, with 3 bases of the junction left unmatched. The CDR3: CASRRLADTDTQYF. In nucleotides, the CDR3 is TGTGCCAGCAGACGACTAGCGGACACAGATACGCAGTATTTT.

The V and J genes are TRBV6-5 and TRBJ2-7; 7 bases line up with TRBD2. Germline trimming cut 7 bases from V and 2 bases from J; bases unmatched to any gene: 5. The germline CDR1 and CDR2 sequences are MNHEY and SVGAGI. The CDR3 sequence is 13 residues long. The CDR3 DNA follows: TGTGCCAGCACCGGGGGACTAACCTACGAGCAGTACTTC. Translation gives CASTGGLTYEQYF.

The rearrangement links TRBV5-6 to TRBJ2-2; D uncertain. Trimming stripped 0 bases from V and 5 bases from J, with 5 bases between. Germline-derived CDR1 and CDR2 are SGHDT and YYEEEE. The CDR3 runs 13 residues. The CDR3 sequence is CASSLVRTGELFF. In nucleotides, the CDR3 is TGTGCCAGCAGCTTGGTGCGAACCGGGGAGCTGTTTTTT.

This clone has a handful of counts. Other DNA sequences in the same sample also yield this CDR3. This rearrangement joins TRBV5-1 to TRBJ2-7; 8 positions agree with TRBD1. The junction had 6 bases not matched to a gene; V was cut back by 4 bases and J by 6 bases. Germline loops: CDR1 SGHRS, CDR2 YFSETQ. The CDR3 extends over 13 amino acids. The CDR3, as DNA: TGCGCCAGCAGCCCAGGGACAGGCTCCGAGCAGTACTTC. Translating it yields CASSPGTGSEQYF.

The CDR3, as DNA: TGTGCCAGCAAGGGGGGGTCCTCCACAGATACGCAGTATTTT. Translation gives CASKGGSSTDTQYF. This sequence joins TRBV25-1 and TRBJ2-3, with D maybe TRBD2 (7 bases). Germline CDR1 reads MGHDK; CDR2 reads SYGVNS. V lost 7 bases to trimming and J lost 2 bases, with 13 bases between them. This CDR3 region has 14 residues.

In its sample, this clone was seen a few times. The chain combines TRBV2 with TRBJ2-7; D is perhaps TRBD1 (5 bases). Trimming left V 6 bases short and J 2 bases short, with 11 bases between. CDR1 is SNHLY, CDR2 FYNNEI, per germline. The CDR3 runs to 13 residues. The CDR3 DNA follows: TGTGCCAGCAGGGACACGGAACCCTACGAGCAGTACTTC. Protein: CASRDTEPYEQYF.

V gene TRBV2 combines with J gene TRBJ2-7, with TRBD2 matching 11 bases. The CDR3 is 15 residues long. Germline V gene sequence: CDR1 SNHLY, CDR2 FYNNEI. V trimming: 4 bases; J trimming: 6 bases; junction bases outside the gene matches: 8. The CDR3 protein is CASSVRVAGGSEQYF. CDR3 coding DNA: TGTGCCAGCAGTGTAAGGGTAGCGGGAGGGTCCGAGCAGTACTTC.

J is TRBJ2-1 and V is TRBV10-3; TRBD2 agrees at 10 bases. CDR1 is ENHRY and CDR2 is SYGVKD in the germline V gene. V trimming: 6 bases; J trimming: 8 bases; junction bases outside the gene matches: 13. There are 16 residues in the CDR3. In DNA form, the CDR3 reads TGTGCCATCAGGAAGTCACCAGCGGGAGGGCGACATGAGCAGTTCTTC. It encodes CAIRKSPAGGRHEQFF.

The J gene is TRBJ1-5, the V gene TRBV5-6; 8 nucleotides match TRBD1. The length of the CDR3 is 17 residues. The junction had 9 bases not matched to a gene; V was cut back by 3 bases and J by 1 base. Per the germline V gene, CDR1 is SGHDT and CDR2 is YYEEEE. This chain's CDR3 is CASSSYRQGLSNQPQHF. CDR3 in DNA: TGTGCCAGCAGCTCATACCGACAGGGGCTAAGCAATCAGCCCCAGCATTTT.

V gene TRBV27 combines with J gene TRBJ1-1; no reliable D call. The germline V and J ends were trimmed by 3 bases and 7 bases, with 21 bases remaining between them. Looked up from germline, CDR1 is MNHEY and CDR2 is SMNVEV (reference sequence). The CDR3 loop spans 16 amino acids. CDR3 bases: TGTGCCAGCAGTTTCAAACCTCCGAACCTCCGAGGTGAAGCTTTCTTT. Translation gives CASSFKPPNLRGEAFF.

This clone was detected a few times. The rearrangement links TRBV12-5 to TRBJ1-5; D call uncertain. The V gene's germline CDR1 is LGHNT and CDR2 FRNRAP. CDR3 length: 14 amino acids. V gave up 7 bases and J gave up 5 bases, with 15 bases separating them. This CDR3 reads CASAPYGVDQPQHF. In DNA form, the CDR3 reads TGTGCTAGTGCCCCTTACGGGGTTGATCAGCCCCAGCATTTT.

The chain joins TRBV6-1 to TRBJ2-3; TRBD2 is a possible D gene (6 bases). Germline V CDR1 and CDR2: MNHNS, SASEGT. The CDR3 runs to 15 residues. V lost 2 bases to trimming and J lost 2 bases, with 11 bases between them. The DNA of the CDR3 is TGTGCCAGCAGTGAAAGGGCGGGGAACACAGATACGCAGTATTTT. Its translation: CASSERAGNTDTQYF.

This clone was seen a single time. The chain is built from TRBV11-3 and TRBJ2-2; the match to TRBD2 covers 7 bases. Germline loops: CDR1 SGHNT, CDR2 YENEEA. This CDR3 contains 16 residues. The V gene end was trimmed by 5 bases and the J gene end by 5 bases; junction bases not matched to a gene: 11. This CDR3 reads CASSPKAGPWTGELFF. In nucleotides, the CDR3 is TGTGCCAGCAGCCCGAAAGCGGGACCATGGACCGGGGAGCTGTTTTTT. Full variable domain (missing parts from reference TRBV11-3 and TRBJ2-2): EAGVVQSPRYKIIEKKQPVAFWCNPISGHNTLYWYLQNLGQGPELLIRYENEEAVDDSQLPKDRFSAERLKGVDSTLKIQPAELGDSAVYLCASSPKAGPWTGELFFGEGSRLTVL.

V gene TRBV10-3 combines with J gene TRBJ2-7; D is perhaps TRBD2 (5 bases). In germline, CDR1 is ENHRY, CDR2 SYGVKD. The CDR3 loop spans 14 amino acids. V was cut by 6 bases and J by 8 bases, with 20 bases left in between. The CDR3 region is CAISSRALEGQQYF. CDR3 nucleotides: TGTGCCATCAGCTCACGGGCCCTAGAGGGCCAGCAGTACTTC.

This clone has a handful of counts. This sequence joins TRBV4-2 and TRBJ2-1; possibly TRBD1 for D (5 bases). This CDR3 has 13 amino acids. V shed 1 base and J shed 10 bases, with 11 bases lying between them. The V gene's germline CDR1 is LGHNA and CDR2 YNFKEQ. CDR3 DNA sequence: TGTGCCAGCAGCCAAGGGGGCGCACCGGAGCAGTTCTTC. This encodes CASSQGGAPEQFF.

The chain has TRBV6-4 and TRBJ1-4; 8 bases are shared with TRBD1. The V gene's germline CDR1 is MRHNA and CDR2 SNTAGT. V lost 3 bases, J lost 4 bases, and 4 bases stayed unmatched. CDR3 length: 15 residues. For the CDR3, the DNA is TGTGCCAGCAGTGATGACAGGGGAGGTAATGAAAAACTGTTTTTT. Translating gives CASSDDRGGNEKLFF.

The chain uses TRBV27 and TRBJ2-7; D unresolved. The V gene's germline CDR1 is MNHEY and CDR2 SMNVEV (reference sequence). The CDR3 length is 13 residues. V dropped 6 bases and J dropped 0 bases, with 9 bases sitting between them. The CDR3 loop is CASRVGYSYEQYF. The CDR3 DNA reads as TGTGCCAGCAGGGTGGGCTACTCCTACGAGCAGTACTTC.

The rearrangement uses TRBV6-5 and TRBJ1-4; tentative D call: TRBD1 (6 bases). The germline V and J ends were trimmed by 6 bases and 7 bases, with 15 bases remaining between them. CDR3 size: 14 residues. Germline values: CDR1 MNHEY, CDR2 SVGAGI. CDR3 sequence (DNA): TGTGCCAGCAGCACACCGGGACACTCTGAAAAACTGTTTTTT. Amino acids: CASSTPGHSEKLFF.

J is TRBJ2-5 and V is TRBV5-6; 11 positions agree with TRBD1. Germline values: CDR1 SGHDT, CDR2 YYEEEE. The CDR3 has 15 amino acids. V lost 2 bases to trimming and J lost 4 bases; unmatched junction nucleotides: 4. The CDR3 DNA is TGTGCCAGCAGCTTCGGGACAGGGGGGCCAGAGACCCAGTACTTC. Its translation is CASSFGTGGPETQYF.

The V and J genes are TRBV4-3 and TRBJ1-5; a weak D match, TRBD1 (6 bases). From germline, CDR1 is LGHNA and CDR2 YSLEER. This CDR3 has 15 amino acids. Deletions cut 0 bases from V and 7 bases from J, with 13 bases between. Here the CDR3 reads CASSQDQGFGQPQHF. CDR3 in DNA: TGCGCCAGCAGCCAAGATCAGGGGTTCGGACAGCCCCAGCATTTT.

The V and J genes are TRBV2 and TRBJ2-7; D is possibly TRBD1 (5 bases). Germline assignment: CDR1 SNHLY and CDR2 FYNNEI. Trimming removed 6 bases from V and 5 bases from J, with 14 bases in between. CDR3 length: 13 amino acids. The CDR3 sequence is CASSKDWGNEQYF. The CDR3 DNA sequence: TGTGCCAGCAGCAAGGATTGGGGCAACGAGCAGTACTTC. The full variable domain, completed using reference TRBV2 and TRBJ2-7, is EPEVTQTPSHQVTQMGQEVILRCVPISNHLYFYWYRQILGQKVEFLVSFYNNEISEKSEIFDDQFSVERPDGSNFTLKIRSTKLEDSAMYFCASSKDWGNEQYFGPGTRLTVT.